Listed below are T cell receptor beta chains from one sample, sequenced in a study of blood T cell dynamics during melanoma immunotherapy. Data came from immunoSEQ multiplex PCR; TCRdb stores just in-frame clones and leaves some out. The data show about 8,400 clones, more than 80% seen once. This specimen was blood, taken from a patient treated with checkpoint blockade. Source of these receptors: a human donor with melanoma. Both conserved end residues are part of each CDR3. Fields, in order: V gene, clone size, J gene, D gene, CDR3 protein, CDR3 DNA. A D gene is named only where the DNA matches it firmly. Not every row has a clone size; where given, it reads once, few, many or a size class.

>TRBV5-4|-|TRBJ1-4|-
CASSLRDEKLFF
TGTGCCAGCAGCTTAAGGGACGAAAAACTGTTTTTT
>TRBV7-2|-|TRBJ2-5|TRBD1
CASSLQGEAQYF
TGTGCCAGCAGCCTACAGGGGGAGGCCCAGTACTTC
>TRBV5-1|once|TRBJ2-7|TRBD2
CASSGTSGKSSYEQYF
TGCGCCAGCTCCGGGACTAGCGGGAAGAGCTCCTACGAGCAGTACTTC
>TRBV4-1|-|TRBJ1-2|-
CASSPVQLNYGYTF
TGCGCCAGCAGCCCAGTACAGCTGAACTATGGCTACACCTTC
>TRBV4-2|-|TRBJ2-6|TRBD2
CASSQDSQTGGGANVLTF
TGTGCCAGCAGCCAAGATTCCCAGACGGGGGGTGGGGCCAACGTCCTGACTTTC
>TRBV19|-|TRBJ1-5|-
CASSIYGRGFSNQPQHF
TGTGCCAGTAGTATTTATGGAAGGGGGTTTAGCAATCAGCCCCAGCATTTT
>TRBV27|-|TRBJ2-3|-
CASSGRTGRGTDTQYF
TGTGCCAGCAGTGGGCGGACAGGCCGGGGGACAGATACGCAGTATTTT
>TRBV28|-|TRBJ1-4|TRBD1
CASSQLDRGREKLFF
TGTGCCAGCAGCCAATTGGACAGGGGGAGAGAAAAACTGTTTTTT
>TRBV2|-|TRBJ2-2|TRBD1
CASSVLDRSSGELFF
TGTGCCAGCAGTGTCCTGGACAGGTCTTCCGGGGAGCTGTTTTTT
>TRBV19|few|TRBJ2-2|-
CASSPTRPGDTGELFF
TGTGCCAGTAGTCCAACCCGCCCCGGGGACACCGGGGAGCTGTTTTTT
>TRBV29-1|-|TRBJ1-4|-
CSVEDQKATNEKLFF
TGCAGCGTTGAAGACCAAAAGGCAACTAATGAAAAACTGTTTTTT
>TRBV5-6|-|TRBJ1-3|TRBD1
CASSPDRVFGNTIYF
TGTGCCAGCAGCCCGGACAGGGTATTTGGAAACACCATATATTTT
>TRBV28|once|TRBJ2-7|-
CASSFIGGAYEQYF
TGTGCCAGCAGTTTCATAGGGGGGGCCTACGAGCAGTACTTC
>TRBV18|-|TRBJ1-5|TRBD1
CASEGQANQPQHF
TGTGCCAGCGAGGGACAGGCCAATCAGCCCCAGCATTTT
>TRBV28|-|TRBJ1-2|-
CASSYRGWGWYGYTF
TGTGCCAGCAGTTACCGGGGTTGGGGGTGGTATGGCTACACCTTC
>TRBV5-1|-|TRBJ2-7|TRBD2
CASSPGTSSYEQYF
TGCGCCAGCAGCCCCGGGACTAGCTCCTACGAGCAGTACTTC